This TCR beta chain comes out of a study of OX40 agonist ivuxolimab in advanced cancers. Background on the study: The study reported partial responses in three patients: one hepatocellular carcinoma, two cutaneous melanoma. The study's findings and limits: Researchers did not determine the expanded peripheral T cells' antigen specificity.

Repertoires were generated with immunoSEQ multiplex PCR, while TCRdb's copy carries only in-frame clones and drops some. The table shows 28,000 or so clones, with roughly 90% occurring only once. A note on this clone: Its specificity is not known.

The CDR3 extends over 17 amino acids. Trimming took 4 bases from V and 4 from J, leaving 19 bases between them. Germline CDR1 MGHRA, CDR2 YSYEKL. The material was CD4+ or CD8+ T cells sorted from blood, obtained in a trial of the OX40 agonist ivuxolimab. The gene calls are TRBV4-1 and TRBJ1-4; a weak D match, TRBD1 (6 bases). The sequence came from an adult with an advanced solid tumor such as melanoma, head and neck, liver or kidney cancer. The CDR3 is CASSPSEGEASNEKLFF. In nucleotides, the CDR3 is TGCGCCAGCAGCCCATCAGAGGGGGAGGCTAGTAATGAAAAACTGTTTTTT.